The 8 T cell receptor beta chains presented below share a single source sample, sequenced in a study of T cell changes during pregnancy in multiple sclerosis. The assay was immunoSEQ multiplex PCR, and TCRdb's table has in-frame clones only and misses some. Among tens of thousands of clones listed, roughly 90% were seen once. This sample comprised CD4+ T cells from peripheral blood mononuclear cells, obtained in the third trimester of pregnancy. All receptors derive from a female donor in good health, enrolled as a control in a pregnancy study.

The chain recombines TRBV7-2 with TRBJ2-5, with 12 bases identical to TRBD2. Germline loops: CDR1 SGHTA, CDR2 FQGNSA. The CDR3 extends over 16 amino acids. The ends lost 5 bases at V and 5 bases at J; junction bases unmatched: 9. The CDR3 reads CASSLTSGGLGETQYF. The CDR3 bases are TGTGCCAGCAGCCTGACTAGCGGGGGTCTCGGGGAGACCCAGTACTTC.

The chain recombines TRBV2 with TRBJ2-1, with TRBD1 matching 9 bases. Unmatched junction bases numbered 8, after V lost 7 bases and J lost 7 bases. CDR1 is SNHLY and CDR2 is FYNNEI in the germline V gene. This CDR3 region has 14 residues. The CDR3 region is CASKTGGGRNEQFF. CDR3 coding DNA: TGTGCCAGCAAAACAGGGGGCGGTAGAAATGAGCAGTTCTTC.

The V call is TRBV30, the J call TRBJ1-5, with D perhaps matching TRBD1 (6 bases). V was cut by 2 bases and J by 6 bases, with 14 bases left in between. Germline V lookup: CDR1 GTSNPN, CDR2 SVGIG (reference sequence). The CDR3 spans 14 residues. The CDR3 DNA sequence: TGTGCCTGGAGTCAAGTCTCAGGGGTTCAGCCCCAGCATTTT. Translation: CAWSQVSGVQPQHF.

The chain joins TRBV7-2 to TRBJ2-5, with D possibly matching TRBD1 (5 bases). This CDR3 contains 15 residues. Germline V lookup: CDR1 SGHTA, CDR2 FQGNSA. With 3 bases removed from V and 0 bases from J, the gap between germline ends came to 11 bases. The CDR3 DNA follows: TGTGCCAGCAGCTTCCAGGGCTCGTACCAAGAGACCCAGTACTTC. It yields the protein CASSFQGSYQETQYF.

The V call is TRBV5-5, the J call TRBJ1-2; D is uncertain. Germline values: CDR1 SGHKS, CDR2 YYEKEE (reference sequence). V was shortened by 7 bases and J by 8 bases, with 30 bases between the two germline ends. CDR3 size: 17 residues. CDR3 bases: TGTGCCAGCGTGCGCCGGCTAAGCGGCCCCCTTGCGAACGGCTACACCTTC. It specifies CASVRRLSGPLANGYTF.

The CDR3 loop reads CASSLESTSYEQYF. The CDR3, as DNA: TGTGCCAGCAGCTTGGAGAGTACCTCCTACGAGCAGTACTTC. The chain combines TRBV5-6 with TRBJ2-7, with D unresolved. From germline, CDR1 is SGHDT and CDR2 YYEEEE. V was cut by 0 bases and J by 0 bases, with 7 bases left in between. There are 14 residues in the CDR3.

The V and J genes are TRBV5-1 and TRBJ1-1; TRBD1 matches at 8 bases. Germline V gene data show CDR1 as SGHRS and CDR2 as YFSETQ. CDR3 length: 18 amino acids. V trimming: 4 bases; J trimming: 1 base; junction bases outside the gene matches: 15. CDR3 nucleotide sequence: TGCGCCAGCAGCCTAATGGCACAGGGGGGACAAACGAACACTGAAGCTTTCTTT. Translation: CASSLMAQGGQTNTEAFF.

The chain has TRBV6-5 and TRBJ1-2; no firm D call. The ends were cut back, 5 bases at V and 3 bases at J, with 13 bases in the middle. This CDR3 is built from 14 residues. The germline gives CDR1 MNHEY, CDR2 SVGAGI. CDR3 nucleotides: TGTGCCAGCAGTCTGGGCCGTTTGGACTATGGCTACACCTTC. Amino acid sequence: CASSLGRLDYGYTF.